This record concerns one TCR beta chain sequence. Preparation of the TCRbeta library was carried out with unique molecular identifiers. TCRdb re-derived calls from the PCR reads in MiXCR, one entry per CDR3 protein. This table holds roughly 400,000 distinct CDR3 sequences, roughly two fifths found once. V lost 6 bases, J lost 4 bases, and 18 bases lay in between. Germline V gives CDR1 DFQATT, CDR2 SNEGSKA (reference sequence). The CDR3 has 14 amino acids. This record comes from a study of T-cell reconstitution after alpha-beta-depleted transplantation in children. Sequenced here: PBMCs, sampled before TCRalphabeta/CD19-depleted stem cell transplant. This chain uses TRBV20-1 with TRBJ1-1; a possible D gene is TRBD1 (6 bases). This clonotype was sampled from a girl between 2 and 10 years old with aplastic anemia, due to receive a stem cell transplant. CDR3 nucleotides: TGCAGTGCCAAGCTTGGGGGGCCGGGCACTGAAGCTTTCTTT. It is translated as CSAKLGGPGTEAFF.